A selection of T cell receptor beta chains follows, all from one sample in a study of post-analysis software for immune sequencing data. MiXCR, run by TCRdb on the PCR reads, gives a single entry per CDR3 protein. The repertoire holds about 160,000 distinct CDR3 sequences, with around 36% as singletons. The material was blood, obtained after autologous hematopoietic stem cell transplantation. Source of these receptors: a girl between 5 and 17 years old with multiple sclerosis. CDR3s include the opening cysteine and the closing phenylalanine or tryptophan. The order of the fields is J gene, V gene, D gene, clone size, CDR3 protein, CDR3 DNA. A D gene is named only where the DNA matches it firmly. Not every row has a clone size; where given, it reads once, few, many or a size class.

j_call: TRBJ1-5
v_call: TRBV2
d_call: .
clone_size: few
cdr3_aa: CASRVANQPQHF
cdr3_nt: TGTGCCAGCAGGGTTGCCAATCAGCCCCAGCATTTT

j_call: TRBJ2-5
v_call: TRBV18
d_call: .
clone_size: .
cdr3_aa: CASSPLSYIRREGQYF
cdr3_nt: TGTGCCAGCTCACCACTGAGCTATATACGGAGGGAAGGGCAGTACTTC

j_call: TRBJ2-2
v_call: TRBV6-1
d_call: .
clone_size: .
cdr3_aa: CASSTGPHEGTGELFF
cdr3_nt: TGTGCCAGCAGTACTGGACCGCACGAGGGAACCGGGGAGCTGTTTTTT

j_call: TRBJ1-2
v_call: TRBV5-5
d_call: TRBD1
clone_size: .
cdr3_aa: CASSSTGTGGASDYGYTF
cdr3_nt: TGTGCCAGCAGCTCAACCGGGACAGGGGGCGCATCTGACTATGGCTACACCTTC

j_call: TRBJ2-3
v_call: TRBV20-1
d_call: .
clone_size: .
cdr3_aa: CRGGGSTDTQYF
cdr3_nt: TGCAGGGGGGGAGGAAGCACAGATACGCAGTATTTT

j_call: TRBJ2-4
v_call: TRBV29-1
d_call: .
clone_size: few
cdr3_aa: CSVEGRRNIQYF
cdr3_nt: TGCAGCGTTGAGGGACGGAGAAACATTCAGTACTTC

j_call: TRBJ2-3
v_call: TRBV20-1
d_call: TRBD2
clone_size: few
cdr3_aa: CSAKSLAVTLGTDTQYF
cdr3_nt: TGCAGTGCTAAGAGCCTAGCGGTTACGTTGGGCACAGATACGCAGTATTTT

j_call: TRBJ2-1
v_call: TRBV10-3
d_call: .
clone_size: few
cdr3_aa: CAISESLDIMFF
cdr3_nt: TGTGCCATCAGTGAGTCTCTGGACATCATGTTCTTC

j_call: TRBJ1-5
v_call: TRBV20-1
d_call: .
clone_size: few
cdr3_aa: CSASGKNQPQHF
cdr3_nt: TGCAGTGCTAGCGGAAAAAATCAGCCCCAGCATTTT

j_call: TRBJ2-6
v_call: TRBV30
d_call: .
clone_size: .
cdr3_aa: CAWSSTGANVLTF
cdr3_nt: TGTGCCTGGTCTAGCACTGGGGCCAACGTCCTGACTTTC

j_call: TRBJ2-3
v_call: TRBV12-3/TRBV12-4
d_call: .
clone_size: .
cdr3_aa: CASSALPAGYPWQYF
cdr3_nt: TGTGCCAGCAGCGCCCTTCCGGCCGGCTACCCATGGCAGTATTTT

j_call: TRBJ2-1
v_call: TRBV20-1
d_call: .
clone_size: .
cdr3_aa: CSAQPLSKEQFF
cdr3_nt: TGCAGTGCCCAACCCCTGTCCAAGGAGCAGTTCTTC

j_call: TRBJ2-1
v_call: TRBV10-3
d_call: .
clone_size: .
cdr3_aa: CAISVDPYNEQFF
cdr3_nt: TGTGCCATCAGTGTGGACCCATACAATGAGCAGTTCTTC

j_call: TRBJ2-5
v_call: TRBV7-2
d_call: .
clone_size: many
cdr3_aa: CASSLVGTSTETQYF
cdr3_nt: TGTGCCAGCAGCTTAGTTGGGACTTCGACCGAGACCCAGTACTTC

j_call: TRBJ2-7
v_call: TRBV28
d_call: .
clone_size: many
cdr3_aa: CASSLVGAYEQYF
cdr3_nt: TGTGCCAGCAGTTTAGTCGGAGCCTACGAGCAGTACTTC

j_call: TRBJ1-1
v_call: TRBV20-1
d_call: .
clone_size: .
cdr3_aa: CSASPGADTEAFF
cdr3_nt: TGCAGTGCTAGTCCTGGGGCCGACACTGAAGCTTTCTTT

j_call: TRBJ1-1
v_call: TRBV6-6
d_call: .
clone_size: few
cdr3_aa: CASTRESTEAFF
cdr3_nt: TGTGCCAGCACAAGGGAGAGCACTGAAGCTTTCTTT

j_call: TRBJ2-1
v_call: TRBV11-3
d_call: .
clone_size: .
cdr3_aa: CASSLEGDEQFF
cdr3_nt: TGTGCCAGCAGCTTAGAGGGCGATGAGCAGTTCTTC

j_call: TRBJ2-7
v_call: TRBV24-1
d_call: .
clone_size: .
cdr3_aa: CATSDAYRDRGREQYF
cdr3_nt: TGTGCCACCAGTGATGCCTACCGGGACCGAGGGCGCGAGCAGTACTTC

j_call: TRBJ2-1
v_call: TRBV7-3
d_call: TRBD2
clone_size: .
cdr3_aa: CASSSAGASGSSYNEQFF
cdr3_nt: TGTGCCAGCAGCTCCGCCGGGGCTAGCGGGAGCTCCTACAATGAGCAGTTCTTC

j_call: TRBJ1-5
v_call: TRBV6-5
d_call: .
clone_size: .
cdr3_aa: CAGSYPGQPQHF
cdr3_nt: TGTGCCGGCAGTTACCCGGGACAGCCCCAGCATTTT

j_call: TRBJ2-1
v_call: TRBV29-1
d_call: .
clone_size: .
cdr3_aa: CSAGQPRNEQFF
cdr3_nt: TGCAGCGCTGGACAGCCCCGCAATGAGCAGTTCTTC

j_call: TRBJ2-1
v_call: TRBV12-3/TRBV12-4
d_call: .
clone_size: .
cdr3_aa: CASSPEATGYSEQFF
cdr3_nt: TGTGCCAGCAGTCCAGAAGCGACAGGTTACAGTGAGCAGTTCTTC

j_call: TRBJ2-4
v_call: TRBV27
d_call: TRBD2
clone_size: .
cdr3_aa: CASSSPREGRRDIQYF
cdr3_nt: TGTGCCAGCAGTTCCCCTCGGGAGGGCCGGAGAGACATTCAGTACTTC

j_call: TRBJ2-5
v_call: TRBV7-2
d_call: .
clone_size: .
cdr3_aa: CASSLWVGRSQETQYF
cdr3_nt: TGTGCCAGCAGCTTATGGGTCGGCAGATCCCAAGAGACCCAGTACTTC

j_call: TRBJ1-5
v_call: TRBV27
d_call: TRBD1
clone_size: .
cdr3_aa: CASKSGTGAQPQHF
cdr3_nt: TGTGCCAGTAAGTCCGGGACAGGGGCCCAGCCCCAGCATTTT

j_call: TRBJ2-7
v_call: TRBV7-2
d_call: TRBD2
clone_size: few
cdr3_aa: CASSSGRAGVGYEQYF
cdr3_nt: TGTGCCAGCAGCTCCGGACGAGCGGGAGTTGGGTACGAGCAGTACTTC

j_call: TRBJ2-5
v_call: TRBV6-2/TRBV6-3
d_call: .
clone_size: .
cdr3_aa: CASSLWGTETQYF
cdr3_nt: TGTGCCAGCAGCCTTTGGGGGACCGAGACCCAGTACTTC

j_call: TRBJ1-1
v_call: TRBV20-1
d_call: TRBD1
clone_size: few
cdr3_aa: CSAARGRTEAFF
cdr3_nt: TGCAGTGCGGCCAGGGGGAGGACTGAAGCTTTCTTT

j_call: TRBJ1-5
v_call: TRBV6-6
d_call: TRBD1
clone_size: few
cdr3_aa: CASSQGQGKVGGQPQHF
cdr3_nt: TGTGCCAGCAGTCAGGGACAGGGCAAGGTGGGGGGTCAGCCCCAGCATTTT

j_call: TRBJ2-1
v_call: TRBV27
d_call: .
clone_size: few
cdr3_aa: CASSLDPRPGYNEQFF
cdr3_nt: TGTGCCAGCAGTTTAGACCCCCGGCCGGGTTACAATGAGCAGTTCTTC

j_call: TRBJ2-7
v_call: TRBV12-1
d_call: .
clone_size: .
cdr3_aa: CASSSGLAGGSYEQYF
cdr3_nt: TGTGCCAGCAGCTCGGGACTAGCGGGAGGATCCTACGAGCAGTACTTC

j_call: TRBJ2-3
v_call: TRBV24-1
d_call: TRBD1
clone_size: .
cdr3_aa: CAIGRGTGVDTQYF
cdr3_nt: TGTGCCATCGGACGCGGGACAGGGGTAGATACGCAGTATTTT